Given below is one TCR beta chain in context. Its matching antigen is unknown. The library was built from around 0.4 ug RNA with molecular barcoded adaptors for alpha/delta and beta/gamma chains. TCRdb analysed the reads with MiXCR anew, one entry per CDR3 protein. The sample lists roughly 130,000 distinct CDR3 sequences, over 10% occurring once. This entry belongs to a study of read filtering for tumor transcriptome and immune sequencing. As for the study in general: Transcriptome libraries were built from DNase-treated RNA. Study-level findings and limits: Approximately 80% of IR-seq clonotypes had one read, totaling 3% to 4% of reads; RNA-seq: about 74% and 41%. Correlation between methods rose after single-read clonotypes were removed.

The receptor comes from a donor over 35 with multiple myeloma. The sample was a population of CD138-negative cells sorted from bone marrow.

CDR3 sequence: CASSPGRFDSTDTQHF. The CDR3, as DNA: TGTGCCAGCAGCCCGGGCCGATTCGATAGCACAGATACGCAGCATTTT. This chain uses TRBV5-6 with TRBJ2-3; D not certain. The J call is doubtful: the DNA matches TRBJ1-5 better. CDR1 and CDR2 (germline): SGHDT, YYEEEE. This CDR3 has 16 amino acids.